The 20 T cell receptor beta chains listed next were all sequenced from one sample in a study of blood T cell repertoires in COVID-19. Using immunoSEQ multiplex PCR, the repertoire was profiled, and TCRdb retains in-frame clones only, with some absent. This repertoire shows roughly 150,000 clones, 78% found once; its top ten account for around 9.9%. What was sequenced was peripheral blood. Every receptor here comes from a man in his 60s who had recovered from COVID-19.

The gene calls are TRBV9 and TRBJ2-1; D ambiguous. Germline V gives CDR1 SGDLS, CDR2 YYNGEE. Trimming took 4 bases from V and 1 from J, leaving 18 bases between them. The CDR3 totals 17 residues. For the CDR3, the DNA is TGTGCCAGCAGCCTCACCCCCCGGGTTCGGTCCTACAATGAGCAGTTCTTC. It yields the protein CASSLTPRVRSYNEQFF.

The chain couples TRBV5-6 to TRBJ2-1; 10 bases map to TRBD2. V gave up 4 bases and J gave up 4 bases; unmatched junction bases: 8. The CDR3 is 16 residues long. The germline CDR1 and CDR2 sequences are SGHDT and YYEEEE. The CDR3 sequence is CASSLTLTSGYNEQFF. CDR3 bases: TGTGCCAGCAGCCTCACACTGACTAGCGGGTACAATGAGCAGTTCTTC.

The chain uses TRBV18 and TRBJ2-7; 9 bases agree with TRBD2. The V segment lost 3 bases and the J segment 6 bases; nucleotides outside the gene matches: 6. Germline V lookup: CDR1 KGHSH, CDR2 LQKENI. The CDR3 is 14 residues long. The CDR3 protein is CASSPGTSQVEQYF. CDR3 in DNA: TGTGCCAGCTCACCCGGGACTAGCCAGGTCGAGCAGTACTTC.

The rearrangement uses TRBV28 and TRBJ1-5; 8 positions match TRBD1. Germline lookup yields CDR1 MDHEN and CDR2 SYDVKM. V was pared by 4 bases and J by 4 bases, with 3 bases of the junction left unmatched. The CDR3 runs 14 residues. The CDR3 region has the DNA TGTGCCAGCAGTTGGGGACAGGCTAATCAGCCCCAGCATTTT. This translates into CASSWGQANQPQHF. The full variable domain, completed using reference TRBV28 and TRBJ1-5, is DVKVTQSSRYLVKRTGEKVFLECVQDMDHENMFWYRQDPGLGLRLIYFSYDVKMKEKGDIPEGYSVSREKKERFSLILESASTNQTSMYLCASSWGQANQPQHFGDGTRLSIL.

In DNA form, the CDR3 reads TGCGCCAGCAGCCGGGACAGGAGAGGGGACTACGAGCAGTACTTC. This sequence encodes CASSRDRRGDYEQYF. This chain links TRBV5-1 with TRBJ2-7; 8 bases fit TRBD1. The V gene's germline CDR1 is SGHRS and CDR2 YFSETQ. The CDR3 is made up of 15 amino acids. V lost 4 bases to trimming and J lost 3 bases; unmatched junction nucleotides: 9.

The V call is TRBV19, the J call TRBJ2-3, with D unclear. This CDR3 has 13 residues. With 4 bases removed from V and 0 bases from J, the gap between germline ends came to 5 bases. In germline, CDR1 is LNHDA, CDR2 SQIVND (reference sequence). For the CDR3, the DNA is TGTGCCAGTAGTACACAGAGCACAGATACGCAGTATTTT. Amino acid sequence: CASSTQSTDTQYF.

This sequence joins TRBV19 and TRBJ2-5, with D hard to call. The CDR3 loop spans 12 amino acids. Trimming stripped 6 bases from V and 9 bases from J, with 14 bases between. Germline assignment: CDR1 LNHDA and CDR2 SQIVND (reference sequence). The CDR3 region is CASSAVYAAQYF. DNA of the CDR3: TGTGCCAGTAGCGCAGTATATGCGGCCCAGTACTTC.

This clone was seen a single time. The chain is built from TRBV6-1 and TRBJ1-1; possibly TRBD1 for D (6 bases). Germline V gene lookup returns CDR1 MNHNS and CDR2 SASEGT. Trimming took 0 bases from V and 0 from J, leaving 14 bases between them. This CDR3 has 17 amino acids. The CDR3 coding sequence is TGTGCCAGCAGTGAAGCGCAGGGGATGGGGATGAACACTGAAGCTTTCTTT. Residues: CASSEAQGMGMNTEAFF.

This clone is a singleton in its sample. The rearrangement uses TRBV19 and TRBJ1-2; D is unclear. V lost 2 bases and J 3 bases, leaving 7 bases between the germline ends. The CDR3 consists of 13 residues. Germline loops: CDR1 LNHDA, CDR2 SQIVND (reference sequence). Here the CDR3 reads CASSISGDYGYTF. The CDR3 DNA reads TGTGCCAGTAGTATATCGGGAGACTATGGCTACACCTTC.

Here the CDR3 reads CASSQGIAGAADTQYF. CDR3 coding DNA: TGCGCCAGCAGCCAAGGGATAGCGGGGGCCGCAGATACGCAGTATTTT. V and J are TRBV4-1 and TRBJ2-3, with 9 bases lining up with TRBD2. Trimming cost V 1 base and J 4 bases; bases outside gene matches: 6. CDR1 and CDR2 (germline): MGHRA, YSYEKL. The CDR3 runs 16 residues.

The rearrangement uses TRBV21-1 and TRBJ2-7; the table's D call TRBD1 went unverified against the DNA. TRBV21-1 is noted as a pseudogene. The CDR3 sequence is 16 residues long. CDR3 in amino acids: CASSPRVAGQTYEQYF. For the CDR3, the DNA is TGTGCCAGCAGCCCCAGGGTAGCAGGACAGACCTACGAGCAGTACTTC.

The rearrangement joins TRBV5-4 to TRBJ1-5, with D possibly TRBD1 on 5 matching bases. V lost 2 bases, J lost 1 base, and 7 bases lay in between. Germline CDR1 SGHNT, CDR2 YYREEE (reference sequence). CDR3 length equals 14 residues. Here the CDR3 reads CASSFQGSNQPQHF. The CDR3 bases are TGTGCCAGCAGCTTTCAGGGAAGCAATCAGCCCCAGCATTTT.

The chain couples TRBV6-5 to TRBJ2-7, with 7 nucleotides matching TRBD1. CDR1 is MNHEY and CDR2 is SVGAGI in the germline V gene. The J segment lost 0 bases and the V segment lost 9 bases, leaving 11 bases of the junction unmatched. CDR3 length: 15 amino acids. CDR3 nucleotide sequence: TGTGCCAGTTCCCCGAGACAGGGATTCTCCTACGAGCAGTACTTC. It codes for CASSPRQGFSYEQYF.

The chain links TRBV7-2 to TRBJ2-3; D is uncertain. The CDR3 length is 15 residues. CDR1 is SGHTA, CDR2 FQGNSA, per germline. V lost 1 base to trimming and J lost 0 bases, with 8 bases between them. CDR3 DNA: TGTGCCAGCAGCTTAGGACACCCCAGCACAGATACGCAGTATTTT. Protein: CASSLGHPSTDTQYF.

The V gene is TRBV19, the J gene TRBJ1-2; TRBD1 is a possible D gene (5 bases). Germline V gives CDR1 LNHDA, CDR2 SQIVND (reference sequence). V lost 2 bases, J lost 2 bases, and 12 bases lay in between. The CDR3 has 15 amino acids. The CDR3 nucleotides are TGTGCCAGTAGTATATCCCCGGGGGGAAACTATGGCTACACCTTC. Translating it yields CASSISPGGNYGYTF.

This chain uses TRBV19 with TRBJ2-7, with 7 bases identical to TRBD2. Germline-derived CDR1 and CDR2 are LNHDA and SQIVND (reference sequence). The CDR3 spans 13 residues. The V segment lost 10 bases and the J segment 0 bases; nucleotides outside the gene matches: 6. CDR3 protein: CATAGVSSYEQYF. CDR3 nucleotide sequence: TGTGCCACCGCGGGGGTGAGCTCCTACGAGCAGTACTTC.

This clone was seen just once. V is TRBV24-1 and J is TRBJ2-1, with TRBD2 matching over 14 bases. The CDR3 is 16 residues long. The germline V gene encodes CDR1 KGHDR and CDR2 SFDVKD. Trimming at V came to 2 bases and at J to 7 bases, leaving 3 bases not matched to a gene. Here the CDR3 DNA reads TGTGCCACCAGTGATTCCGGGACTAGCGGGAGAAATGAGCAGTTCTTC. It encodes CATSDSGTSGRNEQFF.

This rearrangement joins TRBV9 to TRBJ2-5, with a tentative D call TRBD2 (5 bases). Trimming pared 0 bases from V and 4 bases from J, leaving 13 bases between. There are 15 residues in the CDR3. CDR1 is SGDLS, CDR2 YYNGEE, per germline. The DNA for the CDR3 is TGTGCCAGCAGCGTAGGCGGAGCGGCGGGAGAGACCCAGTACTTC. It is translated as CASSVGGAAGETQYF.

The chain couples TRBV11-3 to TRBJ2-2; no clear D gene. The CDR3 has 12 amino acids. Looked up from germline, CDR1 is SGHNT and CDR2 is YENEEA. The V and J ends lost 4 bases and 3 bases respectively, with 3 bases between them. CDR3 bases: TGTGCCAGCAGCTCTTACACCGGGGAGCTGTTTTTT. Its protein product is CASSSYTGELFF.

The chain joins TRBV15 to TRBJ1-4; TRBD1 might be the D (5 bases). There are 16 residues in the CDR3. Germline-derived CDR1 and CDR2 are LNHNV and YYDKDF (reference sequence). Trimming took off 3 bases at V and 8 bases at J, with 19 bases between the two ends. The DNA for the CDR3 is TGTGCCACCAGCAGTGGGAGGAGGGCGGGACGAGAAAAACTGTTTTTT. It specifies CATSSGRRAGREKLFF. The full variable domain, with the rest looked up from reference TRBV15 and TRBJ1-4, is DAMVIQNPRYQVTQFGKPVTLSCSQTLNHNVMYWYQQKSSQAPKLLFHYYDKDFNNEADTPDNFQSRRPNTSFCFLDIRSPGLGDTAMYLCATSSGRRAGREKLFFGSGTQLSVL.